This TCR beta chain was identified in a study of T-cell memory formation after mild COVID-19. TCRdb reprocessed the 5' RACE reads via MiXCR and lists one record per CDR3 protein. Among 350,000 to 500,000 distinct CDR3 sequences, 20% to 30% were seen once, and the ten largest hold 13%. This clonotype turned up a few times. Its antigen remains unknown. Looked up from germline, CDR1 is SQVTM and CDR2 is ANQGSEA. The V end lost 4 bases, the J end lost 1 base, and 5 bases lay between the germline ends. The CDR3 loop spans 11 amino acids. Whole-study findings and limits: Clones shrinking between day 15 and 85 showed a balanced CD4/CD8 split, and those that grew later tilted toward CD4+.

Sequencing was done on a sample of PBMCs or a T cell subset sorted from them (not recorded which). The V and J genes are TRBV29-1 and TRBJ2-7; D not certain. The TCR comes from an adult woman who had mild COVID-19 (a few samples of this study predate the infection). Cell type and time point are not known. This CDR3 is CSVVWSYEQYF. The CDR3 DNA reads as TGCAGCGTTGTTTGGTCCTACGAGCAGTACTTC.